The next 24 T cell receptor beta chains were all read from a single sample in a study. One entry per CDR3 protein, called by TCRdb with MiXCR from the RT-PCR reads. In the table there are hundreds of thousands of distinct CDR3 sequences, 14% of which are singletons. The sequencing sample was made of memory CD4+ T cells from blood. The receptors come from a female donor in good health, serving as a healthy control.

This clonotype was seen a few times. The chain joins TRBV12-3 or TRBV12-4 to TRBJ2-1; the D call may be TRBD1 or TRBD2 (6 bases each). The CDR3 spans 14 residues. Trimming took off 7 bases at V and 5 bases at J, with 15 bases between the two ends. The CDR3 protein is CASTPWGADNEQFF. The DNA of the CDR3 is TGTGCCAGCACCCCCTGGGGGGCTGACAATGAGCAGTTCTTC.

The table lists this clonotype with a few counts. This chain connects TRBV27 to TRBJ1-4; weak D call: TRBD1 (5 bases). The V end was cut by 0 bases, the J end by 7 bases, with 9 bases between. Germline CDR1 reads MNHEY; CDR2 reads SMNVEV (reference sequence). The CDR3 totals 14 residues. DNA for the CDR3: TGTGCCAGCAGTTTATCTAGAGGGGTTGAAAAACTGTTTTTT. This gives the protein CASSLSRGVEKLFF.

The rearrangement links TRBV4-3 to TRBJ1-6; 7 bases fit TRBD1. Germline loops: CDR1 LGHNA, CDR2 YSLEER. CDR3 length equals 17 residues. With V trimmed by 1 base and J by 9 bases, 12 bases remained unmatched. CDR3 amino acids: CASSQGIGTAWGSPLHF. The CDR3 DNA follows: TGCGCCAGCAGCCAAGGAATCGGGACAGCCTGGGGTTCACCCCTCCACTTT.

This clonotype was counted only a few times. A much larger clonotype is one base distant, so this may be a read error. This chain links TRBV7-2 with TRBJ2-7; possibly TRBD1 or TRBD2 for D (6 bases each). V lost 5 bases and J lost 7, with 9 bases in between. The CDR3 has 11 residues. Per the germline V gene, CDR1 is SGHTA and CDR2 is FQGNSA. The CDR3 nucleotides read TGTGCCAGCAGCCGGAGGGGGGAGCAGTACTTC. Protein product: CASSRRGEQYF.

This clonotype was seen more than once but under ten times. The V gene is TRBV24-1, the J gene TRBJ1-2, with D possibly matching TRBD1 (5 bases). CDR3 length equals 14 residues. The V gene lost 12 bases and the J gene lost 5 bases, with 21 bases spanning the gap. CDR1 is KGHDR, CDR2 SFDVKD, per germline. The chain's CDR3 is CAPRSEAGSYGYTF. In DNA form, the CDR3 reads TGTGCCCCTAGGAGTGAGGCAGGGTCATATGGCTACACCTTC.

This clonotype appeared many times. V is TRBV5-1 and J is TRBJ2-7, with D perhaps TRBD1 (6 bases). This CDR3 spans 14 amino acids. Deletions cut 5 bases from V and 0 bases from J, with 12 bases between. Germline V CDR1 and CDR2: SGHRS, YFSETQ. CDR3 bases: TGCGCCAGCAGTTCGGGACAATCCTCCTACGAGCAGTACTTC. Amino acids: CASSSGQSSYEQYF.

The rearrangement links TRBV11-2 to TRBJ2-7, with 8 nucleotides matching TRBD2. The germline V gene encodes CDR1 SGHAT and CDR2 FQNNGV. V gave up 4 bases and J gave up 3 bases; unmatched junction bases: 11. This CDR3 has 16 amino acids. CDR3 in DNA: TGTGCCAGCAGCTCCCGTGCTAGCGGGCAGAGCTACGAGCAGTACTTC. It encodes CASSSRASGQSYEQYF.

There are a few counts of this clonotype. The rearrangement links TRBV12-3 or TRBV12-4 to TRBJ1-6; 8 bases are shared with TRBD1. V was pared by 5 bases and J by 9 bases, with 12 bases of the junction left unmatched. The CDR3 has 16 residues. CDR3 amino acids: CASSVTDRGYGSPLHF. The CDR3 DNA sequence: TGTGCCAGCAGTGTGACCGACAGGGGCTACGGTTCACCCCTCCACTTT.

This clonotype was recorded at least ten times. CDR3 region: CASSLGGDYEQYF. CDR3 bases: TGTGCCAGCAGTTTAGGTGGGGACTACGAGCAGTACTTC. This chain connects TRBV12-3 or TRBV12-4 to TRBJ2-7; D uncertain. This CDR3 contains 13 residues. Trimming removed 1 base at V and 3 bases at J, with 7 bases between.

This clonotype was detected ten times or more. The chain's CDR3 is CASGSLTTATSYEQYF. The CDR3 nucleotides read TGTGCTAGTGGTTCCCTGACGACGGCCACCTCCTACGAGCAGTACTTC. This chain links TRBV12-5 with TRBJ2-7; D is uncertain. Germline assignment: CDR1 LGHNT and CDR2 FRNRAP. V was pared by 4 bases and J by 0 bases, with 16 bases between. CDR3 size: 16 residues.

This clonotype came up many times. The V gene is TRBV7-2, the J gene TRBJ2-3, with 8 bases matching TRBD2. V lost 1 base to trimming and J lost 8 bases; unmatched junction nucleotides: 11. This CDR3 is built from 16 residues. Looked up from germline, CDR1 is SGHTA and CDR2 is FQGNSA. The CDR3 sequence: CASSLVRGGAEGTQYF. CDR3 bases: TGTGCCAGCAGCTTAGTTCGGGGGGGGGCCGAGGGTACGCAGTATTTT.

The gene calls are TRBV24-1 and TRBJ1-2, with D unclear. CDR3 length: 14 residues. CDR1 KGHDR and CDR2 SFDVKD come from the germline V gene. V was cut by 5 bases and J by 6 bases, with 15 bases left in between. CDR3 protein: CATSAPGRADGYTF. In nucleotides, the CDR3 is TGTGCCACCAGTGCCCCCGGTCGGGCGGATGGCTACACCTTC.

This clonotype was recorded a few times. The rearrangement links TRBV7-9 to TRBJ2-7, with unresolved D. Per the germline V gene, CDR1 is SEHNR and CDR2 is FQNEAQ (reference sequence). CDR3 length: 12 amino acids. Between the trimmed V and J ends, which lost 2 bases and 5 bases, there was a span of 7 bases. CDR3 nucleotide sequence: TGTGCCAGCAGCTTAAAGGCCGACGAGCAGTACTTC. The encoded protein is CASSLKADEQYF.

Ten or more counts support this clonotype. The chain joins TRBV6-5 to TRBJ1-3; the D is unclear. The CDR3 loop spans 12 amino acids. The V end was cut by 8 bases, the J end by 7 bases, with 12 bases between. Germline V gene lookup returns CDR1 MNHEY and CDR2 SVGAGI. The CDR3 spells CASGRTRNTIYF. DNA of the CDR3: TGTGCCAGCGGGCGTACGAGGAACACCATATATTTT.

The gene calls are TRBV6-5 and TRBJ1-2, with TRBD1 matching over 10 bases. Germline values: CDR1 MNHEY, CDR2 SVGAGI. Losses at the gene ends were 4 bases for V and 2 bases for J; bases not matched to a gene: 4. This CDR3 spans 15 amino acids. The CDR3, as DNA: TGTGCCAGCAGTTCTGGGACAGGGGCCAACTATGGCTACACCTTC. It specifies CASSSGTGANYGYTF.

The chain uses TRBV5-1 and TRBJ2-7; possibly TRBD1 or TRBD2 for D (6 bases each). The CDR3 is 15 residues long. CDR1 SGHRS and CDR2 YFSETQ come from the germline V gene. V was shortened by 4 bases and J by 2 bases, with 16 bases between the two germline ends. The CDR3 DNA follows: TGCGCCAGCAGCGAGGGGGGATGGAGTACCTACGAGCAGTACTTC. This sequence encodes CASSEGGWSTYEQYF.

This chain connects TRBV20-1 to TRBJ2-7; tentative D call: TRBD2 (6 bases). Deletions cut 3 bases from V and 2 bases from J, with 17 bases between. From germline, CDR1 is DFQATT and CDR2 SNEGSKA (reference sequence). This CDR3 comprises 15 residues. Here the CDR3 reads CSASPAGTEAYEQYF. In DNA form, the CDR3 reads TGCAGTGCTAGCCCAGCCGGGACTGAAGCCTACGAGCAGTACTTC.

This clonotype was seen many times. The rearrangement uses TRBV12-3 or TRBV12-4 and TRBJ2-1; 12 positions match TRBD2. The CDR3 totals 17 residues. V was pared by 6 bases and J by 7 bases, with 13 bases of the junction left unmatched. CDR3 region: CASSPPASGRAANEQFF. The CDR3 DNA reads TGTGCCAGCAGCCCCCCCGCTAGCGGGAGGGCCGCGAATGAGCAGTTCTTC.

Only one count was recorded for this clonotype. The rearrangement links TRBV20-1 to TRBJ2-1; 11 bases are a match to TRBD2. Unmatched junction bases numbered 16, after V lost 0 bases and J lost 6 bases. Per the germline V gene, CDR1 is DFQATT and CDR2 is SNEGSKA (reference sequence). The CDR3 runs to 19 residues. Here the CDR3 DNA reads TGCAGTGCTAGAGATGTGGCTAGCGGGGGGAACCACCCCCTCAATGAGCAGTTCTTC. This sequence encodes CSARDVASGGNHPLNEQFF.

This clonotype has ten or more counts. V gene TRBV6-5 combines with J gene TRBJ1-5; 8 bases are shared with TRBD1. The CDR3 runs to 13 residues. Germline V gene data show CDR1 as MNHEY and CDR2 as SVGAGI. V trimming: 5 bases; J trimming: 7 bases; junction bases outside the gene matches: 4. For the CDR3, the DNA is TGTGCCAGCAGTGGACAGGGACGACAGCCCCAGCATTTT. Translated: CASSGQGRQPQHF.

The chain employs TRBV20-1 and TRBJ2-5; D is unresolved. Germline loops: CDR1 DFQATT, CDR2 SNEGSKA (reference sequence). The CDR3 spans 11 residues. The germline V and J ends were trimmed by 1 base and 3 bases, with 3 bases remaining between them. Here the CDR3 DNA reads TGCAGTGCTAGAGTGGAAGAGACCCAGTACTTC. Translating it yields CSARVEETQYF.

The chain carries TRBV29-1 and TRBJ2-1, with 7 bases that match TRBD1. This CDR3 region has 16 residues. The trim removed 3 bases at V and 4 bases at J, leaving 12 bases unmatched. The germline gives CDR1 SQVTM, CDR2 ANQGSEA. This chain's CDR3 is CSVEPGTAEMYNEQFF. The DNA of the CDR3 is TGCAGCGTTGAGCCTGGGACAGCCGAAATGTACAATGAGCAGTTCTTC.

This clonotype has a handful of counts. The chain is built from TRBV6-1 and TRBJ1-1, with a tentative D call TRBD1 (5 bases). Germline lookup yields CDR1 MNHNS and CDR2 SASEGT. This CDR3 is built from 14 residues. Trimming removed 2 bases from V and 7 bases from J, with 14 bases in between. The CDR3 here is CASSERRGDNEAFF. CDR3 sequence (DNA): TGTGCCAGCAGTGAAAGGAGGGGAGATAATGAAGCTTTCTTT.

CDR3 bases: TGTGCCAGCAGTTCCAGGGGTAGCAATCAGCCCCAGCATTTT. This sequence encodes CASSSRGSNQPQHF. V and J are TRBV12-3 or TRBV12-4 and TRBJ1-5; possible D gene TRBD1, 6 bases. Trimming took 4 bases from V and 0 from J, leaving 7 bases between them. There are 14 residues in the CDR3.